The 14 T cell receptor beta chains reported below all come from one sample, sequenced in a study of identifying expanded T cells in peripheral blood. Assay used: immunoSEQ multiplex PCR; TCRdb lists only in-frame clones, some missing. The data contain around 120,000 clones, approximately 86% of them seen just once; the ten biggest clones take up less than 10%. Sequenced sample: blood. These receptors came from a person aged 18-70 years in good health.

The J gene is TRBJ2-7, the V gene TRBV7-2, with a tentative D call TRBD2 (5 bases). This CDR3 is 14 amino acids long. With 1 base removed from V and 2 bases from J, the gap between germline ends came to 9 bases. Germline lookup yields CDR1 SGHTA and CDR2 FQGNSA. In nucleotides, the CDR3 is TGTGCCAGCAGCTTAGGGACTCGGCCCTACGAGCAGTACTTC. Its translation is CASSLGTRPYEQYF.

The chain has TRBV27 and TRBJ2-1; TRBD2 matches 14 bases. CDR3 length equals 17 residues. Trimming removed 4 bases from V and 9 bases from J; junction bases left unmatched: 11. Germline lookup yields CDR1 MNHEY and CDR2 SMNVEV (reference sequence). Written as DNA, the CDR3 is TGTGCCAGCAGTTCAATCGGGACTAGCGGGAGTAGGTTTGAGCAGTTCTTC. Translating it yields CASSSIGTSGSRFEQFF.

The chain recombines TRBV14 with TRBJ1-4; D gene ambiguous. Germline V gene lookup returns CDR1 SGHDN and CDR2 FVKESK. The CDR3 sequence is 16 residues long. Between the trimmed V and J ends, which lost 3 bases and 4 bases, there was a span of 15 bases. The DNA for the CDR3 is TGTGCCAGCAGCCAGGTACAGCCGGGCTATAATGAAAAACTGTTTTTT. Encoded protein: CASSQVQPGYNEKLFF. The full variable domain, with the rest looked up from reference TRBV14 and TRBJ1-4, is EAGVTQFPSHSVIEKGQTVTLRCDPISGHDNLYWYRRVMGKEIKFLLHFVKESKQDESGMPNNRFLAERTGGTYSTLKVQPAELEDSGVYFCASSQVQPGYNEKLFFGSGTQLSVL.

V usage is TRBV27 and J usage is TRBJ1-5; D not resolved. The germline V gene encodes CDR1 MNHEY and CDR2 SMNVEV (reference sequence). V shed 2 bases and J shed 4 bases, with 6 bases lying between them. The CDR3 consists of 13 residues. CDR3: CASSLGSNQPQHF. The CDR3 nucleotides are TGTGCCAGCAGTTTAGGAAGTAATCAGCCCCAGCATTTT.

This chain links TRBV18 with TRBJ2-6; 7 positions match TRBD2. The CDR3 loop spans 16 amino acids. The J segment lost 3 bases and the V segment lost 8 bases, leaving 10 bases of the junction unmatched. Per the germline V gene, CDR1 is KGHSH and CDR2 is LQKENI. CDR3 nucleotides: TGTGCCAGCAAAAAAAGCGGGGTCTATGGGGCCAACGTCCTGACTTTC. Translation gives CASKKSGVYGANVLTF.

This clone was recorded only once. The genes are TRBV7-6 and TRBJ2-3; D is tentatively TRBD1 or TRBD2 (5 bases each). V lost 3 bases, J lost 4 bases, and 11 bases lay in between. CDR3 length: 14 amino acids. Germline V lookup: CDR1 SGHVS, CDR2 FNYEAQ. The CDR3 nucleotides are TGTGCCAGCAGCTTTGGGGGAGTGCCAGATACGCAGTATTTT. This sequence encodes CASSFGGVPDTQYF.

The table lists this clone with a few counts. The V gene is TRBV19, the J gene TRBJ1-5, with 9 bases aligning to TRBD1. V lost 7 bases to trimming and J lost 3 bases; unmatched junction nucleotides: 4. The length of the CDR3 is 14 residues. The germline gives CDR1 LNHDA, CDR2 SQIVND (reference sequence). The CDR3 loop is CASTQGADNQPQHF. The DNA for the CDR3 is TGTGCCAGTACACAGGGGGCGGACAATCAGCCCCAGCATTTT.

The chain recombines TRBV19 with TRBJ2-3, with D perhaps TRBD1 (6 bases). Germline lookup yields CDR1 LNHDA and CDR2 SQIVND (reference sequence). V lost 6 bases and J lost 9, with 13 bases in between. The CDR3 is 12 amino acids. The CDR3 region is CASSQTGSTQYF. In DNA, the CDR3 is TGTGCCAGTAGCCAAACAGGGTCAACGCAGTATTTT. The whole variable domain, filled in from reference TRBV19 and TRBJ2-3, reads DGGITQSPKYLFRKEGQNVTLSCEQNLNHDAMYWYRQDPGQGLRLIYYSQIVNDFQKGDIAEGYSVSREKKESFPLTVTSAQKNPTAFYLCASSQTGSTQYFGPGTRLTVL.

The chain links TRBV19 to TRBJ1-5, with 9 bases lining up with TRBD1. The CDR3 covers 15 residues. Losses at the gene ends were 6 bases for V and 2 bases for J; bases not matched to a gene: 5. In germline, CDR1 is LNHDA, CDR2 SQIVND (reference sequence). The CDR3 nucleotides are TGTGCCAGTAGCATCCGGGACAGGGGCAATCAGCCCCAGCATTTT. It yields the protein CASSIRDRGNQPQHF.

The CDR3 region has the DNA TGTGCCAGCAGCATAGGGGGATATGTGACGAATGAGCAGTTCTTC. It translates to CASSIGGYVTNEQFF. The rearrangement joins TRBV7-2 to TRBJ2-1; D is perhaps TRBD1 (6 bases). Per germline, CDR1 SGHTA and CDR2 FQGNSA. The CDR3 consists of 15 residues. Trimming pared 5 bases from V and 7 bases from J, leaving 18 bases between.

The chain combines TRBV15 with TRBJ2-1; D unclear. Between the trimmed V and J ends, which lost 1 base and 6 bases, there was a span of 7 bases. CDR1 and CDR2 from the germline V gene are LNHNV and YYDKDF (reference sequence). The CDR3 has 13 amino acids. DNA for the CDR3: TGTGCCACCAGCAGAGTAGTGGCCAATGAGCAGTTCTTC. Residues: CATSRVVANEQFF.

The chain couples TRBV10-3 to TRBJ1-2; D is undetermined. Germline loops: CDR1 ENHRY, CDR2 SYGVKD. V was pared by 0 bases and J by 8 bases, with 13 bases between. This CDR3 comprises 14 residues. CDR3: CAISESGPGKGYTF. DNA of the CDR3: TGTGCCATCAGTGAGTCGGGTCCCGGGAAAGGCTACACCTTC.

The V call is TRBV9, the J call TRBJ2-1, with D possibly TRBD2 on 6 matching bases. The CDR3 has 13 residues. V lost 2 bases and J 5 bases, leaving 8 bases between the germline ends. Germline V lookup: CDR1 SGDLS, CDR2 YYNGEE. DNA of the CDR3: TGTGCCAGCAGCGTTCGGAGGGACAATGAGCAGTTCTTC. This gives the protein CASSVRRDNEQFF.

This chain uses TRBV2 with TRBJ2-5, with D perhaps matching TRBD1 or TRBD2 (5 bases each). The V end lost 8 bases, the J end lost 3 bases, and 10 bases lay between the germline ends. The CDR3 length is 12 residues. CDR1 is SNHLY, CDR2 FYNNEI, per germline. The CDR3 DNA follows: TGTGCCAGCCGGGACGGAAAAGAGACCCAGTACTTC. This encodes CASRDGKETQYF. The full variable domain, its missing parts supplied by reference TRBV2 and TRBJ2-5, is EPEVTQTPSHQVTQMGQEVILRCVPISNHLYFYWYRQILGQKVEFLVSFYNNEISEKSEIFDDQFSVERPDGSNFTLKIRSTKLEDSAMYFCASRDGKETQYFGPGTRLLVL.